This T cell receptor beta chain is drawn from a study of T cell responses to AZD1222 COVID-19 vaccine. Study in general: Second-dose schedules of about 4 or about 12 weeks were combined.

V was trimmed by 6 bases and J by 4 bases, leaving 22 bases between them. The CDR3 consists of 17 residues. CDR1 is KGHSH and CDR2 is LQKENI in the germline V gene. Here immunoSEQ multiplex PCR was the method, and the copy in TCRdb shows in-frame clones only, minus some. There are under 100,000 clones in the sample; 90% occur only once, and roughly 5% lies in the top ten. The chain joins TRBV18 to TRBJ2-1, with D possibly matching TRBD2 (5 bases). This sample comprised peripheral blood, obtained on day 0 of AZD1222 vaccination. The clonotype comes from an adult in good health. The CDR3 region has the DNA TGTGCCAGCTCCTCACGGAACCCCGGGGATGGTTACAATGAGCAGTTCTTC. It yields the protein CASSSRNPGDGYNEQFF.